This T cell receptor beta chain appears in the sequencing data of a study of tumor and adjacent non-tumor tissue in lung cancer (dated by TCRdb to the late 2010s). Background for the entire study: By cancer type, the cohort comprised around 11 adenocarcinoma patients, a couple of squamous cell carcinoma patients and 1 small cell lung cancer patient. Approximately 31 paired specimens, one tumor and one normal lung sample per patient, were profiled by TCRbeta CDR3 sequencing. Ages among the roughly 15 patients ranged from about 30 to 80 years, there were approximately 10 men and 5 women, and disease was at TNM stage I to III. The study compared bulk TCRbeta repertoires from lung tumor tissue and matched distant non-tumor lung tissue of some 14 lung cancer patients. A total of around 130,000,000 productive TCRbeta reads were generated by sequencing, corresponding to an average of roughly 4 million reads per sample. Beyond this particular receptor, the publication reports: Peripheral blood was not sequenced, so blood TCRbeta repertoires in these lung cancer patients were not examined. Only 15 or so patients were included in the cohort, and the need for larger samples and more detailed clinical data was noted by the authors. Neither the sequencing platform nor unique molecular identifiers are mentioned in the methods. The top 100 clones made up a significantly larger cumulative share of the repertoire in normal lung than in tumor tissue. Younger patients had significantly higher TCR diversity, and higher tumor TCR diversity was associated with shorter overall and disease-free survival. Tumor tissue showed significantly greater TCR diversity (inverse Simpson) than normal lung tissue (about 400 vs 150, P = 0.0075, Mann-Whitney U test).

Sequences SGHAT (CDR1) and FQNNGV (CDR2) are obtained from the germline V gene. V is clipped by 6 bases and J by 0 bases, and the sequence between their germline boundaries is 6 bases long. The CDR3 runs 14 residues from the cysteine to the phenylalanine. The CDR3 DNA has 42 bases and is translated from base 1. Library method: multiplex PCR. Instrument on record: Illumina HiSeq 2500. TCRbeta libraries were built by three rounds of nested PCR using primers (Table S4), following protocols modified from ARM-PCR. Before sequencing, PCR products of 200-500 bp were excised from the gel and purified with the QIAquick gel extraction kit. In the source study's methods: Trimmomatic was used to clean the reads, FLASH was used to merge the reads into complete CDR3 sequences, and MiTCR was used to assign the reads to V(D)J germline segments. Clonal diversity was computed as the inverse Simpson's index with VDJtools. A read counted as productive if the sequence was in-frame and lacked a premature stop codon. Through fastp at Q25 and MiXCR, TCRdb rebuilt clones from the public reads, retaining in-frame beta chains. Rows are unified per CDR3 protein, each entry keeping the most common DNA and genes. The V and J calls come from TCRdb's annotation, not from the publication. This sample holds over 100,000 distinct CDR3 sequences; more than 70% were observed only once. The ten largest account for about 40% of the sample.

Bulk unsorted tissue served as the source for RNA extraction, and RNA quality was assessed using a NanoDrop ND-1000 and an Agilent 2100. The donors were newly diagnosed lung cancer patients admitted for thoracic surgery in China from August to November 2014 who had not received prior chemotherapy. The study excluded patients who had received radiotherapy or chemotherapy before or who had another cancer at the same time. Surgical tissue pieces of about 1-2.2 cm3 were preserved in RNAlater solution and stored at -80 °C until use. Many counts were recorded for this clonotype. The target of this receptor is not known. No per-base quality is available; no much larger clone lies one base away.

This receptor was obtained from a woman aged 55-69 years with non-small cell lung cancer. What was sequenced was lung tumor tissue. This receptor chain uses TRBV11-2 and TRBJ2-6; the D gene cannot be resolved reliably. The CDR3 reads as follows: CASSPLSGANVLTF. The nucleotide sequence is TGTGCCAGCAGTCCCCTCTCTGGGGCCAACGTCCTGACTTTC.